This TCR beta chain originates from a study of cytotoxic CD8 clonotypes in ibrutinib-treated CLL. The authors obtained approximately 2.1 micrograms of genomic DNA from cryopreserved PBMCs for TCR beta libraries. As for this clone: Antigen specificity is unknown.

The repertoire was sequenced with immunoSEQ multiplex PCR; TCRdb's copy has only in-frame clones and lacks some. The sample carries approximately 300,000 clones, around four fifths recorded once. General study results and limits: In comparison with age-matched healthy donors, baseline clonality was higher and tracked circulating CD8+ T-cell counts.

Germline V lookup: CDR1 SEHNR, CDR2 FQNEAQ (reference sequence). CDR3 length: 16 amino acids. Trimming took off 1 base at V and 3 bases at J, with 12 bases between the two ends. V gene TRBV7-9 combines with J gene TRBJ1-4; D ambiguous. The source of this sequence is a human donor with chronic lymphocytic leukemia. The input for sequencing was PBMCs, taken before ibrutinib treatment. CDR3 in DNA: TGTGCCAGCAGCTTAGTTCTTTCCCTGCCTAATGAAAAACTGTTTTTT. Translated: CASSLVLSLPNEKLFF.